Given below is one TCR beta chain in context. This specimen comes from a study of blood T cell repertoires in COVID-19. Assay used: immunoSEQ multiplex PCR; TCRdb lists only in-frame clones, some missing. The sample carries 100,000 or so clones, approximately 89% recorded once. In germline, CDR1 is LNHDA, CDR2 SQIVND (reference sequence). V lost 0 bases, J lost 5 bases, and 13 bases lay in between. The CDR3 is 15 amino acids. The rearrangement links TRBV19 to TRBJ2-5; tentatively, D is TRBD2 (6 bases). Sequences were obtained from peripheral blood. This TCR was recovered from a man in his fifties or sixties with acute or convalescent COVID-19. Here the CDR3 DNA reads TGTGCCAGTAGTATAGATCGCGGAGGGGTCGAGACCCAGTACTTC. As protein: CASSIDRGGVETQYF.